The entry that follows covers one TCR beta chain sequence. A much larger clone differs by one base, so this may be a read error. No conserved phenylalanine or tryptophan ends this CDR3, so it is likely a read error. The data stem from a study of Graves' ophthalmopathy and Graves' hyperthyroidism. Amplifying from RNA transcripts, the study obtained TCR beta CDR3 regions. The workflow started with a first-round RT-PCR run with HTBI primers and then moved on to a second-round multiplex PCR. MiXCR was run by TCRdb on the multiplex PCR reads, yielding one entry per CDR3 protein. In the table there are roughly 400,000 distinct CDR3 sequences, 15% of which are singletons. Unmatched junction bases numbered 11, after V lost 11 bases and J lost 6 bases. Germline V gene lookup returns CDR1 SNHLY and CDR2 FYNNEI. The CDR3 is 14 residues long. No progression to ophthalmopathy over 18 months defined stable hyperthyroidism. Aged 18 to 65, hyperthyroidism patients had been newly diagnosed, with under 2 months' duration. Reliance was placed on clinical symptoms, serum thyroxine, TRAb, thyroid ultrasound and orbital computed tomography for diagnosis.

The origin of this receptor is a woman between 18 and 30 years old with stable Graves' hyperthyroidism. This sequence joins TRBV2 and TRBJ2-2; 8 bases align to TRBD2. Specimen: peripheral blood. The CDR3 sequence: CASFGGAYAGELFV. The CDR3, as DNA: TGTGCCTCTTTCGGGGGGGCATACGCCGGGGAGCTGTTTGTT.